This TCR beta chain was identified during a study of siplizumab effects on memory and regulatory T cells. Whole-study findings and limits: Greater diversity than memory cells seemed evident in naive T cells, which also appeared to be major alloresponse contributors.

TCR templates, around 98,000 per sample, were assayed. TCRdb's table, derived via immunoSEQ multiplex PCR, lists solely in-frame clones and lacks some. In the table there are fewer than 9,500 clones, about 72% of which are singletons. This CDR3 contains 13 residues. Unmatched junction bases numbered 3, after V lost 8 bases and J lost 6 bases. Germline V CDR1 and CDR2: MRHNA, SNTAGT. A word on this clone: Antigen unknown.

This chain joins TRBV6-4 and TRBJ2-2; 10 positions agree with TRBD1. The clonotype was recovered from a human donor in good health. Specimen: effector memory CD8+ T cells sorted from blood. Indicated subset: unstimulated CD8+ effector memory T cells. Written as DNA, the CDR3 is TGTGCCAGCGGGACAGGGGAGCCCGGGGAGCTGTTTTTT. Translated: CASGTGEPGELFF.